These T cell receptor beta chains were read from a single sample in a study of control samples from healthy donors and cancer patients. Using immunoSEQ multiplex PCR, the repertoire was profiled, and TCRdb retains in-frame clones only, with some absent. Here the sample spans around 180,000 clones, 75% to 95% being singletons. The sequenced material came from blood. These TCRs come from a woman aged 40 to 50 in good health. Each CDR3 is given with its conserved first and last residue. Each record gives: V gene, clone size, D gene, J gene, CDR3 protein, CDR3 DNA. The D gene is left open where the match is weak. Clone size is stated in some rows and not others, as once, few, many or a class when expanded.

V: TRBV6-5; size: NA; D: TRBD1; J: TRBJ1-3; CDR3: CASRPSQGGLYF; DNA: TGTGCCAGCAGACCATCGCAGGGGGGACTATATTTT
V: TRBV11-2; size: few; D: TRBD1; J: TRBJ1-1; CDR3: CASSPGQGVKAFF; DNA: TGTGCCAGCAGCCCGGGACAGGGGGTTAAGGCTTTCTTT
V: TRBV5-4; size: NA; D: NA; J: TRBJ1-2; CDR3: CASSFDTKANYGYTF; DNA: TGTGCCAGCAGCTTTGACACCAAGGCTAACTATGGCTACACCTTC
V: TRBV3-1/TRBV3-2; size: once; D: TRBD2; J: TRBJ2-1; CDR3: CASSQLAGGLGEQFF; DNA: TGTGCCAGCAGCCAACTAGCGGGGGGTCTAGGGGAGCAGTTCTTC
V: TRBV3-1/TRBV3-2; size: NA; D: TRBD1; J: TRBJ1-1; CDR3: CASSRTPGQGRGTEAFF; DNA: TGTGCCAGCAGCCGGACTCCGGGACAGGGGAGAGGCACTGAAGCTTTCTTT
V: TRBV6-5; size: NA; D: NA; J: TRBJ1-1; CDR3: CASSPQGGTEAFF; DNA: TGTGCCAGCAGTCCACAGGGAGGGACTGAAGCTTTCTTT
V: TRBV5-5; size: NA; D: NA; J: TRBJ1-2; CDR3: CASSPATWAGYTF; DNA: TGTGCCAGCAGCCCGGCGACCTGGGCAGGCTACACCTTC
V: TRBV19; size: NA; D: NA; J: TRBJ1-1; CDR3: CASSIVPRAEAFF; DNA: TGTGCCAGTAGTATAGTCCCTCGGGCTGAAGCTTTCTTT
V: TRBV19; size: NA; D: TRBD1; J: TRBJ2-7; CDR3: CATRRDSNYYEQYF; DNA: TGTGCCACCCGCCGGGACAGTAACTACTACGAGCAGTACTTC
V: TRBV2; size: NA; D: NA; J: TRBJ2-7; CDR3: CASKGSSYEQYF; DNA: TGTGCCAGCAAAGGGAGTTCCTACGAGCAGTACTTC
V: TRBV6-5; size: NA; D: NA; J: TRBJ2-7; CDR3: CASSYSRGGSYEQYF; DNA: TGTGCCAGCAGTTACTCGAGGGGCGGATCCTACGAGCAGTACTTC
V: TRBV3-1/TRBV3-2; size: NA; D: NA; J: TRBJ1-1; CDR3: CASSQGTAQAFF; DNA: TGTGCCAGCAGCCAAGGGACCGCTCAAGCTTTCTTT
V: TRBV19; size: NA; D: NA; J: TRBJ1-2; CDR3: CASSIALQANYGYTF; DNA: TGTGCCAGTAGTATAGCACTCCAAGCTAACTATGGCTACACCTTC
V: TRBV19; size: NA; D: NA; J: TRBJ1-1; CDR3: CASTPNGPLNTEAFF; DNA: TGTGCCAGTACCCCTAACGGGCCCTTGAACACTGAAGCTTTCTTT
V: TRBV18; size: NA; D: NA; J: TRBJ1-1; CDR3: CASSPPFRGTEAFF; DNA: TGTGCCAGCTCACCACCTTTCAGGGGCACTGAAGCTTTCTTT
V: TRBV7-6; size: once; D: TRBD2; J: TRBJ2-1; CDR3: CASSLASGGATYNEQFF; DNA: TGTGCCAGCAGCTTAGCAAGCGGGGGCGCGACCTACAATGAGCAGTTCTTC
V: TRBV19; size: NA; D: NA; J: TRBJ2-6; CDR3: CASSIVGGASEANVLTF; DNA: TGTGCCAGTAGTATAGTCGGAGGGGCCTCTGAGGCCAACGTCCTGACTTTC
V: TRBV18; size: NA; D: NA; J: TRBJ1-6; CDR3: CASSLSGPINSPLHF; DNA: TGTGCCAGCTCACTTTCCGGGCCTATTAATTCACCCCTCCACTTT
V: TRBV12-3/TRBV12-4; size: once; D: NA; J: TRBJ1-1; CDR3: CASSSGSGGAFF; DNA: TGTGCCAGCAGCTCAGGGTCCGGGGGGGCTTTCTTT
V: TRBV3-1/TRBV3-2; size: NA; D: TRBD1; J: TRBJ2-1; CDR3: CASSQGTGGYNEQFF; DNA: TGTGCCAGCAGCCAAGGAACAGGGGGGTACAATGAGCAGTTCTTC
V: TRBV7-9; size: NA; D: NA; J: TRBJ2-3; CDR3: CASSLFTDTQYF; DNA: TGTGCCAGCAGCTTATTCACAGATACGCAGTATTTT
V: TRBV25-1; size: NA; D: NA; J: TRBJ2-2; CDR3: CASSEEWGELFF; DNA: TGTGCCAGCAGTGAAGAATGGGGGGAGCTGTTTTTT
V: TRBV5-1; size: NA; D: NA; J: TRBJ1-4; CDR3: CASSSPGAREKLFF; DNA: TGCGCCAGCAGCTCCCCGGGGGCGCGAGAAAAACTGTTTTTT
V: TRBV2; size: NA; D: NA; J: TRBJ1-6; CDR3: CASKAAFFSTLHF; DNA: TGTGCCAGCAAGGCCGCTTTTTTTAGCACCCTCCACTTT
V: TRBV5-6; size: NA; D: NA; J: TRBJ1-4; CDR3: CASSSNRVFREKLFF; DNA: TGTGCCAGCAGCTCTAACAGGGTTTTTCGTGAAAAACTGTTTTTT
V: TRBV19; size: once; D: TRBD1; J: TRBJ2-7; CDR3: CASSSRTGGAEQYF; DNA: TGTGCCAGTAGTTCCAGGACAGGGGGCGCCGAGCAGTACTTC